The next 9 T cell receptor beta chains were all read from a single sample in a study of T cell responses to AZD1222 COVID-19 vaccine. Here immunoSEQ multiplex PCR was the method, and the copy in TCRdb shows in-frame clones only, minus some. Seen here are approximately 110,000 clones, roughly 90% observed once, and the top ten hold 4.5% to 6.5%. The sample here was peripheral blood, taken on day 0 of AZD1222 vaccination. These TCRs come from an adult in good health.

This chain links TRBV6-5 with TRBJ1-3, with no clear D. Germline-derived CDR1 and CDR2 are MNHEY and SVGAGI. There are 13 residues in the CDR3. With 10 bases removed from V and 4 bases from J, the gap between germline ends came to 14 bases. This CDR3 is CATRKGGGNTIYF. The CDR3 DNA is TGTGCCACCCGAAAGGGAGGGGGAAACACCATATATTTT.

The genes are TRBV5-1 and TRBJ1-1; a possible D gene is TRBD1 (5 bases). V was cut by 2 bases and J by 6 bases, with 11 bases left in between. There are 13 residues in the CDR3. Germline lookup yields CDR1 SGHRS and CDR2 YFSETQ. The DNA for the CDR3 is TGCGCCAGCAGCTTTTCAGGGACTCCTGAAGCTTTCTTT. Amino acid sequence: CASSFSGTPEAFF.

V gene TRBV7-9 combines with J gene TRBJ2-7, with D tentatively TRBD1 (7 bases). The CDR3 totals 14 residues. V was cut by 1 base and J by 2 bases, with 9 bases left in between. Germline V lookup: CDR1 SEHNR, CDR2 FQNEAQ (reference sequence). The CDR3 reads CASSLGRGAYEQYF. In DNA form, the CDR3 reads TGTGCCAGCAGCTTAGGCAGGGGGGCCTACGAGCAGTACTTC.

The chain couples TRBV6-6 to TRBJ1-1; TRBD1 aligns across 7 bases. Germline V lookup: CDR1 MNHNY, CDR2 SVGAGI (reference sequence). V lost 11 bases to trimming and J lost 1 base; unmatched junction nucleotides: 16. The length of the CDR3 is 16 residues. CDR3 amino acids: CAGSARDSISNTEAFF. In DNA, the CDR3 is TGTGCCGGCTCCGCCCGGGACAGCATCTCGAACACTGAAGCTTTCTTT.

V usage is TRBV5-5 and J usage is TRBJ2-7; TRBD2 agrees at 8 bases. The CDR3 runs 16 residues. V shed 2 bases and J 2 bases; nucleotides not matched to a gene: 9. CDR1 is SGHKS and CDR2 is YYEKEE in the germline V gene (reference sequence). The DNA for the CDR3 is TGTGCCAGCAGCTTTCTCCCTGGACTAGCCACCTACGAGCAGTACTTC. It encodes CASSFLPGLATYEQYF.

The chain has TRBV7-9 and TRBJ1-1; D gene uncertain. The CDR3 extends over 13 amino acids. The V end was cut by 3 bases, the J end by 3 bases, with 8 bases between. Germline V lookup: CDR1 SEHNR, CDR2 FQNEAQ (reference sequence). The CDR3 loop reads CASSFQIDTEAFF. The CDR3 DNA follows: TGTGCCAGCAGCTTCCAAATAGACACTGAAGCTTTCTTT.

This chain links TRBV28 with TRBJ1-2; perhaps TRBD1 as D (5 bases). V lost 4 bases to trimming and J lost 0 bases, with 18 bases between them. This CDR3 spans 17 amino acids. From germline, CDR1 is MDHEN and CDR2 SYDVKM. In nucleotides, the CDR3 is TGTGCCAGCAGTTCGGGCCTCAGGGATCTGGCTAACTATGGCTACACCTTC. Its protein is CASSSGLRDLANYGYTF.

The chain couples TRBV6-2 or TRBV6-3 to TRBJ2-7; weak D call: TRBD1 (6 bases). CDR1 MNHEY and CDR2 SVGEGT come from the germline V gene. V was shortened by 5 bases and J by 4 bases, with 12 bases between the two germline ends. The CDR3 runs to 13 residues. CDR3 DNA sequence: TGTGCCAGCAGTAAACAGGGTAAATACGAGCAGTACTTC. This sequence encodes CASSKQGKYEQYF.

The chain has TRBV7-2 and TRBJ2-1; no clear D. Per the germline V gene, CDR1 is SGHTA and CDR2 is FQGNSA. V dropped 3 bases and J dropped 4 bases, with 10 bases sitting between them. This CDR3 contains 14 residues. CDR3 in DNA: TGTGCCAGCAGCTTTGGACCGTCTTACAATGAGCAGTTCTTC. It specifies CASSFGPSYNEQFF.